The rows below give T cell receptor beta chains drawn from one sample of a study of OX40 agonist ivuxolimab in advanced cancers. This table comes from immunoSEQ multiplex PCR, and its TCRdb copy is limited to in-frame clones, with some not included. The top ten hold under 25% of the sample, which has tens of thousands of clones, around four fifths seen once. The starting material was CD4+ or CD8+ T cells sorted from blood, obtained in a trial of the OX40 agonist ivuxolimab. Every receptor here comes from an adult with an advanced solid tumor such as melanoma, head and neck, liver or kidney cancer. Each CDR3 is given with its conserved first and last residue. The D gene is left open where the match is weak. Not every row has a clone size; where given, it reads once, few, many or a size class.

size,D,J,V,DNA,CDR3
-,-,TRBJ2-5,TRBV11-2,TGTGCCAGCAGCTCGAACCGGGGCCGACTCCAGCAGTACTTC,CASSSNRGRLQQYF
-,TRBD2,TRBJ2-1,TRBV30,TGTGCCTGGAGTGGAGGGTCACGGGGGGGGACGAATGAGCAGTTCTTC,CAWSGGSRGGTNEQFF
once,TRBD1,TRBJ2-7,TRBV18,TGTGCCAGCTCACCCGGGACAGGGTATTTGTACGAGCAGTACTTC,CASSPGTGYLYEQYF
-,TRBD1,TRBJ2-1,TRBV18,TGTGCCAGCTCGACCGGGACAGTAAACAATGAGCAGTTCTTC,CASSTGTVNNEQFF
-,TRBD1,TRBJ2-1,TRBV13,TGTGCCAGCAGCTTAGTGGGACAGGGCTACAATGAGCAGTTCTTC,CASSLVGQGYNEQFF
-,TRBD1,TRBJ1-2,TRBV7-2,TGTGCCAGCAGCTTAGGTGGGACAGGTTCCTATGGCTACACCTTC,CASSLGGTGSYGYTF
once,-,TRBJ1-4,TRBV2,TGTGCCAGCAGTGAATCGTGGGGTTTAGGGTTTTTT,CASSESWGLGFF
-,-,TRBJ2-5,TRBV11-2,TGTGCCAGCAGCCCGCGCGGGGAGCGGCGACAAGAGACCCAGTACTTC,CASSPRGERRQETQYF
-,-,TRBJ1-3,TRBV29-1,TGCAGCGTTGAAGAATCGACAGCTGGAAACACCATATATTTT,CSVEESTAGNTIYF
-,-,TRBJ2-2,TRBV7-9,TGTGCCAGCAGCCGAGGACAGAACACCGGGGAGCTGTTTTTT,CASSRGQNTGELFF
-,-,TRBJ2-6,TRBV6-1,TGTGCCAGCAGTGAAGGGCCGCTAAGACGGATCTCTGGGGCCAACGTCCTGACTTTC,CASSEGPLRRISGANVLTF
-,-,TRBJ2-3,TRBV7-2,TGTGCCAGCACAGACAGGGGCCCTCTAGCGGGCCCTAGGTATTTT,CASTDRGPLAGPRYF
-,-,TRBJ2-1,TRBV10-2,TGCGCCAGCAGTACCTACAATGAGCAGTTCTTC,CASSTYNEQFF
-,TRBD2,TRBJ2-1,TRBV9,TGTGCCAGCAGCGTACCTAGCGGGGGGGCCCTTAATGAGCAGTTCTTC,CASSVPSGGALNEQFF
-,-,TRBJ2-3,TRBV5-6,TGTGCCAGCAGCTTGTATTTAGTGAGCACAGATACGCAGTATTTT,CASSLYLVSTDTQYF
-,-,TRBJ1-3,TRBV5-8,TGTGCCAGCAGCTTGGTGTACGGAAACACCATATATTTT,CASSLVYGNTIYF
-,TRBD2,TRBJ2-5,TRBV9,TGTGCCAGCAGCGTCGTCCCAACAGCGGGGCCGGAGACCCAGTACTTC,CASSVVPTAGPETQYF
once,TRBD2,TRBJ2-7,TRBV6-1,TGTGCCAGACCTAGCGGGAGCTCCTACGAGCAGTACTTC,CARPSGSSYEQYF
-,-,TRBJ2-5,TRBV5-6,TGTGCCAGCAGCTTTGGCGAGGGAGAGACCCAGTACTTC,CASSFGEGETQYF
-,-,TRBJ1-2,TRBV29-1,TGCAGCGTCGGTGGGGGCTCTGGCTACACCTTC,CSVGGGSGYTF
-,-,TRBJ2-5,TRBV5-1,TGCGCCAGCAGCTTGGCCACAGGGTACCAAGAGACCCAGTACTTC,CASSLATGYQETQYF
-,TRBD1,TRBJ1-2,TRBV5-1,TGCGCCAGCAGCTTCGCCGGGACAGCGGATGGCTACACCTTC,CASSFAGTADGYTF
-,-,TRBJ2-1,TRBV11-2,TGTGCCAGCAGCTCCATAGGACTGTCTACGAACAATGAGCAGTTCTTC,CASSSIGLSTNNEQFF
-,-,TRBJ2-3,TRBV7-2,TGTGCCAGCAGCCAGCAGATGCGGGGCCCTAGCACAGATACGCAGTATTTT,CASSQQMRGPSTDTQYF
-,TRBD2,TRBJ2-1,TRBV2,TGTGCCAGCTCTACCCCAAGCGGGGGAGCCTCCTACAATGAGCAGTTCTTC,CASSTPSGGASYNEQFF
-,-,TRBJ1-5,TRBV19,TGTGCCAGTAGGGCAGTAAGCGGCAATCAGCCCCAGCATTTT,CASRAVSGNQPQHF
few,-,TRBJ2-2,TRBV10-3,TGTGCCATCAGTGAGTTTGGTCAGGTCACCGGGGAGCTGTTTTTT,CAISEFGQVTGELFF
-,-,TRBJ2-1,TRBV30,TGTGCCTGGAGTGTACGGGGCAGGGCGATAACCCTCGACAATGAGCAGTTCTTC,CAWSVRGRAITLDNEQFF
few,TRBD1,TRBJ1-4,TRBV7-6,TGTGCCAGCAGCTTAGGGACAGGGGAAAAACTGTTTTTT,CASSLGTGEKLFF
-,TRBD1,TRBJ2-1,TRBV30,TGTGCCTGGAACAGGGGGCTCGGTGAGCAGTTCTTC,CAWNRGLGEQFF
few,-,TRBJ1-4,TRBV7-2,TGTGCCAGCAGCTTACAGGGTGCGTCAACTAATGAAAAACTGTTTTTT,CASSLQGASTNEKLFF
-,TRBD1,TRBJ2-2,TRBV5-8,TGTGCCAGCAGCTACAGGGGGCGGGACACCGGGGAGCTGTTTTTT,CASSYRGRDTGELFF
-,-,TRBJ1-4,TRBV19,TGTGCCAGTACAGGGGAACTAAATGAAAAACTGTTTTTT,CASTGELNEKLFF
-,-,TRBJ1-5,TRBV6-1,TGTGCCAGCAGTGACCAGGGACAAAGCAATCAGCCCCAGCATTTT,CASSDQGQSNQPQHF
-,-,TRBJ1-5,TRBV6-1,TGTGCCAGCAGGAGGGCTCAGCCCCAGCATTTT,CASRRAQPQHF
-,-,TRBJ2-5,TRBV2,TGTGCCAGCCGGTCCCAAGAGACCCAGTACTTC,CASRSQETQYF
-,TRBD1,TRBJ1-1,TRBV18,TGTGCCAGCTCACCCGACAGGGGGGGGACTGAAGCTTTCTTT,CASSPDRGGTEAFF
-,-,TRBJ2-5,TRBV6-1,TGTGCCAGCAGTGCTATACCGGGACCCCAAGAGACCCAGTACTTC,CASSAIPGPQETQYF
-,-,TRBJ1-2,TRBV7-9,TGTGCCAGCAGCCCTCGTCCAGATGGCTACACCTTC,CASSPRPDGYTF
-,-,TRBJ2-7,TRBV4-2,TGTGCCAGCAGCCGATCAGCCATACAGGATTACGAGCAGTACTTC,CASSRSAIQDYEQYF
-,-,TRBJ1-2,TRBV9,TGTGCCAGCAGCCCAAGGGGTAAGGGGCTCAACTATGGCTACACCTTC,CASSPRGKGLNYGYTF
-,-,TRBJ2-1,TRBV27,TGTGCCAGCAGTTTGGACTATCGTGCCTACAATGAGCAGTTCTTC,CASSLDYRAYNEQFF
-,-,TRBJ2-1,TRBV7-2,TGTGCCAGCAGCCTCAGGGGGGGACTAGAGAAAGGGAAGCAGTTCTTC,CASSLRGGLEKGKQFF
once,TRBD2,TRBJ2-3,TRBV2,TGTGCCAGCAGTGCGTTCGGGACTAGCGGCACAGATACGCAGTATTTT,CASSAFGTSGTDTQYF
-,-,TRBJ1-5,TRBV18,TGTGCCAGCTCACCATCAGGGCAGGATCAGCCCCAGCATTTT,CASSPSGQDQPQHF
-,-,TRBJ2-2,TRBV5-1,TGCGCCAGCAGCTTGGGGGTCGGCGGGGAGCTGTTTTTT,CASSLGVGGELFF
once,-,TRBJ2-2,TRBV10-3,TGTGCCATCAGTGAGTCGAGGGCCGGGGAGCTGTTTTTT,CAISESRAGELFF